This T cell receptor beta chain originates from a study of blood T cell repertoires in COVID-19. Across the study: Samples taken during acute and convalescent COVID-19 were collected in the United States, Italy and Spain.

Trimming left V 6 bases short and J 5 bases short, with 20 bases between. The CDR3 spans 16 residues. CDR1 is SGHAT and CDR2 is FQDESV in the germline V gene (reference sequence). Sequencing used immunoSEQ multiplex PCR; TCRdb keeps in-frame clones, though not all of them. This table has 90,000 to 150,000 clones, around three quarters appearing once. V is TRBV11-1 and J is TRBJ2-1, with a possible D match to TRBD1 (6 bases). Sequenced material: peripheral blood. The TCR originated in a woman older than 75 with acute or convalescent COVID-19. Here the CDR3 reads CASRQLFGDNNNEQFF. For the CDR3, the DNA is TGTGCCAGCAGACAACTGTTCGGGGACAACAACAATGAGCAGTTCTTC.